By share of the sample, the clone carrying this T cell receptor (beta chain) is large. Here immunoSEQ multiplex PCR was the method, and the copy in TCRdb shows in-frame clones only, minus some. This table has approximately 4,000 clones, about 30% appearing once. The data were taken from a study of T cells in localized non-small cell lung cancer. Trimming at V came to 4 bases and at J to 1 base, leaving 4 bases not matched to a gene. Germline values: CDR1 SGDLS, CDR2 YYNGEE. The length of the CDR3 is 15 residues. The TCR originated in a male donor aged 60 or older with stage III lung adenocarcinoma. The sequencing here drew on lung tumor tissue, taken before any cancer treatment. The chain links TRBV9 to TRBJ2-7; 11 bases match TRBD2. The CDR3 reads CASSKGLAGSYEQYF. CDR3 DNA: TGTGCCAGCAGCAAAGGACTAGCGGGTTCCTACGAGCAGTACTTC.